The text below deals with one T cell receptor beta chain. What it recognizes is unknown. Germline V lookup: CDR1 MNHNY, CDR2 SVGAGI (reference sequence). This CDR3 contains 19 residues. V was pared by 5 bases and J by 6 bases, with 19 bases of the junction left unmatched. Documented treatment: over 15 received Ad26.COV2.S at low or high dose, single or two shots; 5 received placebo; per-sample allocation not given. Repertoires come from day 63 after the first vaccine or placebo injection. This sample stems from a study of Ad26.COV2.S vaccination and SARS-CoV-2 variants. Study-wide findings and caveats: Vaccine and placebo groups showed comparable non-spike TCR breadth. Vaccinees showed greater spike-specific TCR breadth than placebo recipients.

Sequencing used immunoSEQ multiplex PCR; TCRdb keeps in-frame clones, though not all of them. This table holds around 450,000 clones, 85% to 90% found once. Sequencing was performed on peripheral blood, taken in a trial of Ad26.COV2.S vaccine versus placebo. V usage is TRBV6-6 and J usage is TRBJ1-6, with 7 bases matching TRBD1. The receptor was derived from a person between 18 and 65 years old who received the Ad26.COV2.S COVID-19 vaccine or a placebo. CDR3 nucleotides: TGTGCCAGCAGTAGATCCAGGGGGGCCGCAACCCTGCGTAATTCACCCCTCCACTTT. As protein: CASSRSRGAATLRNSPLHF.